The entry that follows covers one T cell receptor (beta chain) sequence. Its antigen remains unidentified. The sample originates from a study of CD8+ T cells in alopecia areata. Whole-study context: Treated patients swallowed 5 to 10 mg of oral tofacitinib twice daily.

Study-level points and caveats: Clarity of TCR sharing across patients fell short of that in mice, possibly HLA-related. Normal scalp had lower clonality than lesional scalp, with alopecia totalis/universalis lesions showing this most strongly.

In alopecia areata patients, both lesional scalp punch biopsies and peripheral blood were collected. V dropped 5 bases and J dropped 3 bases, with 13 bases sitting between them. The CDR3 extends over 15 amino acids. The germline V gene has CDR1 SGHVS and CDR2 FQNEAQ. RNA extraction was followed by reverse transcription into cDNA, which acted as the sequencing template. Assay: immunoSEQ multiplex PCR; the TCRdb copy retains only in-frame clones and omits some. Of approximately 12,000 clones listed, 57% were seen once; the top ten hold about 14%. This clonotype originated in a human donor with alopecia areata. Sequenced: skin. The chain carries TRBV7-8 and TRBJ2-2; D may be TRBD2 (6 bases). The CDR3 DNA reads TGTGCCAGCAGCCTCAGGGACTTTTACACCGGGGAGCTGTTTTTT. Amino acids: CASSLRDFYTGELFF.